This is a list of T cell receptor beta chains from one sample in a study of response to subunit inactivated influenza vaccine. TCRdb re-called the RT-PCR reads through MiXCR, storing one row per CDR3 protein. This table holds about 480,000 distinct CDR3 sequences, over 9.5% found once. The specimen comprised PBMCs from blood, sampled more than 35 days after vaccination. These TCRs come from a man aged 45-65 years who received an inactivated influenza vaccine. CDR3s include the opening cysteine and the closing phenylalanine or tryptophan. The D gene is left open where the match is weak. Only part of the rows carry a size: once, few, many, or a class if the clone is expanded.

TRBJ2-7 | TRBV20-1 | many | . | CSAGGGGEYEQYF | TGCAGTGCCGGGGGAGGGGGAGAGTACGAGCAGTACTTC
TRBJ2-1 | TRBV28 | few | . | CASKEGGGHPSSYNEQFF | TGTGCCAGCAAAGAGGGCGGGGGCCACCCGAGCTCCTACAATGAGCAGTTCTTC
TRBJ2-1 | TRBV3-1 | . | . | CASSPRRTGRGPRFF | TGTGCCAGCAGCCCACGTCGGACAGGGAGGGGGCCGCGGTTCTTC
TRBJ2-1 | TRBV5-1 | many | . | CASSLSSLTGDGEGRLNEQFF | TGCGCCAGCAGCTTGTCCTCCTTGACAGGGGACGGGGAGGGCCGTCTGAATGAGCAGTTCTTC
TRBJ1-4 | TRBV20-1 | . | . | CSAESGVHEKLFF | TGCAGTGCTGAGTCAGGGGTCCATGAAAAACTGTTTTTT
TRBJ2-1 | TRBV4-1 | . | . | CASSQERGEIEQFF | TGCGCCAGCAGCCAAGAGAGAGGCGAGATCGAGCAGTTCTTC
TRBJ2-7 | TRBV6-5 | many | . | CASSYFGTPNREQYF | TGTGCCAGCAGTTACTTCGGGACACCCAATCGCGAGCAGTACTTC
TRBJ2-7 | TRBV12-3/TRBV12-4 | many | . | CASSLTRFGEQYF | TGTGCCAGCAGTTTAACTCGGTTTGGAGAGCAGTACTTC
TRBJ2-1 | TRBV4-3 | many | . | CASSQDTSRTNEQFF | TGCGCCAGCAGCCAAGACACTTCGCGGACCAATGAGCAGTTCTTC
TRBJ2-3 | TRBV12-3/TRBV12-4 | few | . | CASSLQSTQYF | TGTGCCAGCAGTTTACAGTCCACGCAGTATTTT
TRBJ2-5 | TRBV6-1 | . | . | CASSEVGTQYF | TGTGCCAGCAGTGAAGTTGGGACCCAGTACTTC
TRBJ2-1 | TRBV2 | few | . | CASSRGGAYYNEQFF | TGTGCCTCCTCCCGAGGGGGGGCCTACTACAATGAGCAGTTCTTC
TRBJ2-7 | TRBV4-2 | . | . | CASSQDWVYEQYF | TGTGCCAGCAGCCAAGATTGGGTCTACGAGCAGTACTTC
TRBJ2-3 | TRBV29-1 | few | . | CSVEDGVAPDTQYF | TGCAGCGTTGAAGATGGCGTAGCTCCAGATACGCAGTATTTT
TRBJ2-1 | TRBV5-1 | . | TRBD1 | CASSPWDRGLYNEQFF | TGCGCCAGCAGCCCCTGGGACAGGGGGCTCTACAATGAGCAGTTCTTC
TRBJ2-5 | TRBV12-3/TRBV12-4 | . | TRBD2 | CASSLFAWTRTRTQYF | TGTGCCAGCAGTTTATTCGCCTGGACTAGGACCCGGACCCAGTACTTC
TRBJ1-5 | TRBV12-3/TRBV12-4 | few | . | CASSSINSNQPQHF | TGTGCCAGCAGTTCCATAAATAGCAATCAGCCCCAGCATTTT
TRBJ2-5 | TRBV5-4 | few | TRBD2 | CASSAGTSGGASVTQYF | TGTGCCAGCAGCGCCGGGACTAGCGGGGGAGCCTCGGTGACCCAGTACTTC
TRBJ1-5 | TRBV27 | many | . | CASSSFYSNQPQHF | TGTGCCAGCAGTTCATTCTATAGCAATCAGCCCCAGCATTTT
TRBJ2-5 | TRBV15 | few | . | CATSRTGGRETQYF | TGTGCCACCAGCAGGACGGGTGGAAGGGAGACCCAGTACTTC
TRBJ2-7 | TRBV20-1 | . | TRBD2 | CSARDGLGQSTSGAYEQYF | TGCAGTGCTAGAGATGGCCTGGGACAGTCGACTAGCGGAGCCTACGAGCAGTACTTC
TRBJ2-3 | TRBV2 | many | . | CASSYVDTQYF | TGTGCCAGCAGCTACGTAGATACGCAGTATTTT
TRBJ2-1 | TRBV6-2/TRBV6-3 | few | TRBD1 | CASILTGGGGNEQFF | TGTGCCAGCATTCTAACAGGGGGAGGTGGCAATGAGCAGTTCTTC
TRBJ2-7 | TRBV7-9 | . | TRBD1 | CASSHPGQGPEQYF | TGTGCCAGCAGCCATCCGGGACAGGGCCCCGAGCAGTACTTC
TRBJ2-1 | TRBV7-8 | few | . | CATRFFGRGDEQFF | TGTGCCACCCGATTCTTCGGGAGAGGGGATGAGCAGTTCTTC
TRBJ2-7 | TRBV20-1 | . | . | CSARDQTGFSHEQYF | TGCAGTGCTAGAGACCAGACAGGATTTTCCCACGAGCAGTACTTC
TRBJ2-2 | TRBV20-1 | . | . | CSARDLVTGELFF | TGCAGTGCTAGAGATCTGGTAACCGGGGAGCTGTTTTTT
TRBJ1-1 | TRBV12-3/TRBV12-4 | many | . | CASLGSSLRNTEAFF | TGTGCCAGCTTAGGGTCTTCACTCAGGAACACTGAAGCTTTCTTT
TRBJ2-5 | TRBV5-1 | . | . | CASSLGMQGLQETQYF | TGCGCCAGCAGCTTGGGGATGCAGGGTCTTCAAGAGACCCAGTACTTC
TRBJ1-5 | TRBV6-1 | few | . | CATNWSNNQPQHF | TGTGCCACTAATTGGTCCAACAATCAGCCCCAGCATTTT
TRBJ2-7 | TRBV6-6 | many | . | CASSQLSYEQYF | TGTGCCAGCAGTCAGCTCTCCTACGAGCAGTACTTC
TRBJ1-1 | TRBV12-3/TRBV12-4 | . | . | CASSKPGTNMNTEAFF | TGTGCCAGCAGTAAACCCGGGACGAACATGAACACTGAAGCTTTCTTT
TRBJ2-3 | TRBV5-1 | many | . | CASSTGGSGITDTQYF | TGCGCCAGCAGCACTGGCGGCTCCGGGATCACAGATACGCAGTATTTT
TRBJ1-1 | TRBV10-3 | few | TRBD1 | CAISNDRGRTEAFF | TGTGCCATCAGTAACGACAGGGGGCGGACTGAAGCTTTCTTT
TRBJ1-5 | TRBV6-2/TRBV6-3 | . | TRBD1 | CASRRLQGAAQPQHF | TGTGCCAGCAGACGGTTGCAGGGGGCCGCTCAGCCCCAGCATTTT
TRBJ2-7 | TRBV20-1 | . | . | CSARDLFRDSYEQYF | TGCAGTGCTAGAGATCTTTTCCGGGACTCCTACGAGCAGTACTTC
TRBJ1-1 | TRBV18 | many | . | CASSNSRLNTEAFF | TGTGCCAGCTCAAACAGCAGATTGAACACTGAAGCTTTCTTT
TRBJ1-1 | TRBV28 | few | . | CASSETSFHAFF | TGTGCCAGCAGTGAGACCAGCTTCCATGCTTTCTTT
TRBJ1-5 | TRBV12-3/TRBV12-4 | few | . | CASSFPGGRVQHF | TGTGCCAGCAGCTTCCCCGGGGGCAGGGTACAGCATTTT
TRBJ2-3 | TRBV29-1 | many | . | CSHVSDTQYF | TGCAGCCACGTGTCAGATACGCAGTATTTT
TRBJ1-4 | TRBV3-1 | few | . | CASSREQEKLFF | TGTGCCAGCAGCCGGGAACAGGAGAAACTGTTTTTT
TRBJ2-5 | TRBV5-1 | . | . | CASSPAVEETQYF | TGCGCCAGCAGCCCAGCGGTAGAAGAGACCCAGTACTTC
TRBJ1-5 | TRBV6-2/TRBV6-3 | . | . | CASRDINQPQHF | TGTGCCAGCAGGGATATCAATCAGCCCCAGCATTTT
TRBJ2-3 | TRBV12-3/TRBV12-4 | few | . | CASSSGHPGADTQYF | TGTGCCAGCAGTTCGGGACATCCTGGTGCAGATACGCAGTATTTT
TRBJ2-4 | TRBV7-2 | . | TRBD1 | CASSAQGANIQYF | TGTGCCAGCAGCGCCCAGGGGGCAAACATTCAGTACTTC
TRBJ2-7 | TRBV9 | . | TRBD1 | CASSDAATGPSYEQYF | TGTGCCAGCAGCGACGCCGCGACAGGGCCTTCCTACGAGCAGTACTTC
TRBJ1-6 | TRBV6-1 | few | . | CASSETVAVNSPLHF | TGTGCCAGCAGTGAAACAGTGGCAGTTAATTCACCCCTCCACTTT
TRBJ2-2 | TRBV4-2 | . | . | CASSQGIRQNTGELFF | TGTGCCAGCAGCCAGGGTATTCGGCAGAACACCGGGGAGCTGTTTTTT
TRBJ2-5 | TRBV15 | few | . | CATSREAGETLTQYF | TGTGCCACCAGCAGAGAGGCAGGAGAAACCTTGACCCAGTACTTC
TRBJ1-1 | TRBV27 | . | TRBD1 | CAGSLTGGSTEAFF | TGTGCCGGCAGTTTGACAGGGGGGAGCACTGAAGCTTTCTTT
TRBJ1-2 | TRBV5-1 | few | . | CASSIGQLNYGYTF | TGCGCCAGCAGCATCGGACAGCTCAACTATGGCTACACCTTC
TRBJ1-5 | TRBV28 | . | TRBD1 | CASRTQGYSNQPQHF | TGTGCCAGCAGGACACAGGGGTATAGCAATCAGCCCCAGCATTTT
TRBJ2-5 | TRBV20-1 | few | . | CSASAAQETQYF | TGCAGTGCTAGTGCGGCCCAAGAGACCCAGTACTTC
TRBJ2-2 | TRBV7-9 | few | . | CASSSVGYSNTGELFF | TGTGCCAGCAGTTCTGTGGGGTACTCGAACACCGGGGAGCTGTTTTTT
TRBJ2-3 | TRBV12-3/TRBV12-4 | few | . | CASSRDGDTQYF | TGTGCCAGCAGTCGGGACGGAGATACGCAGTATTTT